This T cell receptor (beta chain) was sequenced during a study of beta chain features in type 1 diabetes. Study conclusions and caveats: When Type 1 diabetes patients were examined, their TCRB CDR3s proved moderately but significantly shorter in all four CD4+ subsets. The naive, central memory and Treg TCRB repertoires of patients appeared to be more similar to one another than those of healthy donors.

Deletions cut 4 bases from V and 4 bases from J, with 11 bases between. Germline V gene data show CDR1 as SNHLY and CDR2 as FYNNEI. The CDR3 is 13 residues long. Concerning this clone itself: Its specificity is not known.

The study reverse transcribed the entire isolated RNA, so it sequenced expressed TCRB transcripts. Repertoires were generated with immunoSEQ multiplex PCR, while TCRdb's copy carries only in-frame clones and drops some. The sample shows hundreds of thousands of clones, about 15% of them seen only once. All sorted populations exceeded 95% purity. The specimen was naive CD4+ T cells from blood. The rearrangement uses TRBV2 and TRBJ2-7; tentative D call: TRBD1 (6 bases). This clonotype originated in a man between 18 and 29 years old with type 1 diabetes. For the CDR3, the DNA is TGTGCCAGCAGTGTTGACAGGAAATACGAGCAGTACTTC. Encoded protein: CASSVDRKYEQYF.